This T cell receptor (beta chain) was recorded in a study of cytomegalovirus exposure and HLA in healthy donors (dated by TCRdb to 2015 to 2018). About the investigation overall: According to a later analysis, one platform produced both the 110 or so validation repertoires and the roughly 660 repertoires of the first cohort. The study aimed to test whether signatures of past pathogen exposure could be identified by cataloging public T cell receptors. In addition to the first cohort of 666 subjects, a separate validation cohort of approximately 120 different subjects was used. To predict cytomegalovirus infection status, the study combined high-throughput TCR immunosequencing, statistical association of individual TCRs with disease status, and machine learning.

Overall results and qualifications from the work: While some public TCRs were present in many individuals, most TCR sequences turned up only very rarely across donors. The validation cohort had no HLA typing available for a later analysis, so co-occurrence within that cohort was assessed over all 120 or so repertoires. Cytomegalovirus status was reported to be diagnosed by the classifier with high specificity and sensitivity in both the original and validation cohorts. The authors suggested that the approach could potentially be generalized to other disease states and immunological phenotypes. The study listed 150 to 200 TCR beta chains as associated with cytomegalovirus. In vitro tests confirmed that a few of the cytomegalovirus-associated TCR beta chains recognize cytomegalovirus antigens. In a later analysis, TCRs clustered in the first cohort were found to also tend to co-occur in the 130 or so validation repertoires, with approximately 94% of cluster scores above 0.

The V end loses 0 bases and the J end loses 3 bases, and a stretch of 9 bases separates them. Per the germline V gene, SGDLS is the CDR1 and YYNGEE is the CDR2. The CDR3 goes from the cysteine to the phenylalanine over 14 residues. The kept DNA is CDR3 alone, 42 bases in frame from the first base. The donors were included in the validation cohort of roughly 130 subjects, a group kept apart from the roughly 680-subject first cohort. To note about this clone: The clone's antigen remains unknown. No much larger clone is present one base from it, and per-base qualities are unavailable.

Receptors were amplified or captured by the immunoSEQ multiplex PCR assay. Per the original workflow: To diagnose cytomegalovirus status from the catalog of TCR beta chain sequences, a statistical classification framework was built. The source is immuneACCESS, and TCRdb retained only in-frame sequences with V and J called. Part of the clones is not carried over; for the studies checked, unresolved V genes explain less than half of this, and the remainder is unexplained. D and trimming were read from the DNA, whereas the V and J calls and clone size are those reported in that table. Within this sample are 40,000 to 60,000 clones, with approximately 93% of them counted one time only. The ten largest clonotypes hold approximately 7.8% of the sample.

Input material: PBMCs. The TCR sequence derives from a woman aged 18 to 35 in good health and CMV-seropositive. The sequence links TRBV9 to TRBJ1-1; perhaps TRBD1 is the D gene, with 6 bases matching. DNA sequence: TGTGCCAGCAGCGTAGCCAACAGGGACACTGAAGCTTTCTTT. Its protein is CASSVANRDTEAFF.